Presented here are 13 T cell receptor beta chains from one specimen sequenced in a study of shared clonotypes between healthy human individuals. Assay: immunoSEQ multiplex PCR; the TCRdb copy retains only in-frame clones and omits some. The sample holds a few million clones, approximately 90% seen once. The sequenced sample consisted of naive CD4+ T cells sorted from blood. Sample subset: CD45RA+ positively selected. These receptors originate from a man aged 18 to 30 in good health.

This rearrangement joins TRBV2 to TRBJ2-7; D ambiguous. The ends were cut back, 7 bases at V and 7 bases at J, with 17 bases in the middle. Germline-derived CDR1 and CDR2 are SNHLY and FYNNEI. This CDR3 comprises 13 residues. The CDR3 is CASNTDEAREQYF. The DNA of the CDR3 is TGTGCCAGCAACACTGATGAGGCTCGAGAGCAGTACTTC.

This clone was observed a handful of times. V usage is TRBV5-4 and J usage is TRBJ1-4; the D gene is possibly TRBD1 (5 bases). Germline CDR1 and CDR2: SGHNT and YYREEE (reference sequence). The CDR3 consists of 13 residues. V gave up 4 bases and J gave up 5 bases, with 9 bases separating them. CDR3 in DNA: TGTGCCAGCAGCGCCGGGGGGAATGAAAAACTGTTTTTT. Translated, it gives CASSAGGNEKLFF.

The chain combines TRBV9 with TRBJ2-1; D possibly corresponds to TRBD2 (6 bases). There are 16 residues in the CDR3. Germline lookup yields CDR1 SGDLS and CDR2 YYNGEE. Between the trimmed V and J ends, which lost 6 bases and 3 bases, there was a span of 19 bases. The CDR3 loop reads CASTQALGLDYNEQFF. In DNA, the CDR3 is TGTGCCAGCACGCAAGCCCTGGGACTCGACTACAATGAGCAGTTCTTC.

V is TRBV5-1 and J is TRBJ2-6; tentative D call: TRBD1 (6 bases). CDR1 and CDR2 (germline): SGHRS, YFSETQ. The V end was cut by 1 base, the J end by 2 bases, with 13 bases between. The CDR3 length is 17 residues. CDR3 sequence reads: CASSLTLPGAGANVLTF. The CDR3 DNA reads TGCGCCAGCAGCTTGACCTTGCCAGGGGCTGGGGCCAACGTCCTGACTTTC.

There are a few counts of this clone. V usage is TRBV10-3 and J usage is TRBJ2-7; D gene unclear. Germline-derived CDR1 and CDR2 are ENHRY and SYGVKD. The CDR3 totals 11 residues. V was pared by 4 bases and J by 5 bases, with 6 bases between. The DNA for the CDR3 is TGTGCCATCAGTGGTATGGACGAGCAGTACTTC. Its translation is CAISGMDEQYF.

The V gene is TRBV29-1, the J gene TRBJ1-1; possibly TRBD1 for D (6 bases). The CDR3 has 13 residues. Trimming removed 7 bases from V and 2 bases from J, with 14 bases in between. CDR1 is SQVTM, CDR2 ANQGSEA, per germline. The CDR3 DNA reads TGCAGCGCCCGAGGACAGCTCAACACTGAAGCTTTCTTT. Encoded protein: CSARGQLNTEAFF.

As DNA, the CDR3 is TGTGCCAGCAGCAGGGACAGCTATGGCTACACCTTC. Translated: CASSRDSYGYTF. This sequence joins TRBV5-5 and TRBJ1-2; TRBD1 matches at 7 bases. Germline V lookup: CDR1 SGHKS, CDR2 YYEKEE (reference sequence). The CDR3 extends over 12 amino acids. The V segment lost 4 bases and the J segment 4 bases; nucleotides outside the gene matches: 1.

The chain is built from TRBV30 and TRBJ2-5, with a tentative D call TRBD2 (8 bases). The CDR3 totals 13 residues. The germline gives CDR1 GTSNPN, CDR2 SVGIG (reference sequence). V dropped 4 bases and J dropped 3 bases, with 12 bases sitting between them. CDR3 residues: CAWNRGLEETQYF. The DNA of the CDR3 is TGTGCCTGGAACAGGGGACTAGAAGAGACCCAGTACTTC.

The J gene is TRBJ2-7, the V gene TRBV14; TRBD1 matches at 8 bases. Germline-derived CDR1 and CDR2 are SGHDN and FVKESK. This CDR3 is 14 amino acids long. J gave up 4 bases and V 5 bases, and 7 bases lay outside the gene matches. CDR3 DNA sequence: TGTGCCAGCAGCTTAGCCAGGACAGGGTACGAGCAGTACTTC. Residues: CASSLARTGYEQYF.

V is TRBV9 and J is TRBJ2-1; 8 bases map to TRBD1. The germline V gene encodes CDR1 SGDLS and CDR2 YYNGEE. With V trimmed by 2 bases and J by 2 bases, 3 bases remained unmatched. The CDR3 spans 15 residues. CDR3 loop: CASSVRQGTYNEQFF. For the CDR3, the DNA is TGTGCCAGCAGCGTCCGACAGGGGACCTACAATGAGCAGTTCTTC. Complete variable domain (other parts from reference TRBV9 and TRBJ2-1): DSGVTQTPKHLITATGQRVTLRCSPRSGDLSVYWYQQSLDQGLQFLIQYYNGEERAKGNILERFSAQQFPDLHSELNLSSLELGDSALYFCASSVRQGTYNEQFFGPGTRLTVL.

This clone was seen a single time. V usage is TRBV10-3 and J usage is TRBJ2-2; a possible D gene is TRBD1 (5 bases). Germline CDR1 is ENHRY and CDR2 is SYGVKD. CDR3 length: 15 amino acids. V dropped 9 bases and J dropped 0 bases, with 14 bases sitting between them. The CDR3 DNA reads as TGTGCCATTAGAACGGACACAGCGAACACCGGGGAGCTGTTTTTT. This encodes CAIRTDTANTGELFF.

This sequence joins TRBV4-2 and TRBJ2-6; no clear D gene. The CDR3 consists of 18 residues. Germline values: CDR1 LGHNA, CDR2 YNFKEQ. Trimming removed 3 bases at V and 2 bases at J, with 17 bases between. CDR3 residues: CASSQIKGPVTGANVLTF. The CDR3 nucleotides read TGTGCCAGCAGCCAGATCAAGGGCCCGGTCACTGGGGCCAACGTCCTGACTTTC.

The chain employs TRBV7-8 and TRBJ2-4, with unresolved D. This CDR3 region has 14 residues. CDR1 and CDR2 (germline): SGHVS, FQNEAQ. The germline V and J ends were trimmed by 5 bases and 1 base, with 9 bases remaining between them. The CDR3 is CASSPRFAKNIQYF. CDR3 nucleotide sequence: TGTGCCAGCAGCCCGAGATTCGCCAAAAACATTCAGTACTTC.